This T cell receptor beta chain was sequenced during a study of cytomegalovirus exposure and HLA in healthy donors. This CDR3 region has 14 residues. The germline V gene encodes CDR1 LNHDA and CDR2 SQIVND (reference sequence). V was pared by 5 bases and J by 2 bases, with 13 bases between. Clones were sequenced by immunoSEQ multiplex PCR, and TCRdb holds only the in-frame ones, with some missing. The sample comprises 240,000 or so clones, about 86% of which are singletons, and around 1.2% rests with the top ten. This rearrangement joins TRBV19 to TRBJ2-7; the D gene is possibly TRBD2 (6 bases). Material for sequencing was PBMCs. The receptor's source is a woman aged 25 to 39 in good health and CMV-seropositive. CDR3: CASSGPGGTYEQYF. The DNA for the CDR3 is TGTGCCAGTAGTGGCCCCGGGGGTACCTACGAGCAGTACTTC.